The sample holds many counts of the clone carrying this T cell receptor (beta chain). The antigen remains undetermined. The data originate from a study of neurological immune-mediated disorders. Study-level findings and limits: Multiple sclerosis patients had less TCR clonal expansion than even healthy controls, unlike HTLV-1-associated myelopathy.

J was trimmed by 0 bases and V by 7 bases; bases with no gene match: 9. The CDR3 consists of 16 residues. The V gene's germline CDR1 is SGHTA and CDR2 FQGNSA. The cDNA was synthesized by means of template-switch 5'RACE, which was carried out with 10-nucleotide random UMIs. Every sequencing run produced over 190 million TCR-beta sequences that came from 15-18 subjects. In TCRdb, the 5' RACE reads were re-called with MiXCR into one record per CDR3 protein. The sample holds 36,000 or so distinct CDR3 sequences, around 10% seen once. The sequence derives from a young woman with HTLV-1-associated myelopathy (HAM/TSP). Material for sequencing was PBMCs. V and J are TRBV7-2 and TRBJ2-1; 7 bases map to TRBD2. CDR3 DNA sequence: TGTGCCAGCAAAAGCGGGGCGACCCTCTCCTACAATGAGCAGTTCTTC. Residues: CASKSGATLSYNEQFF.